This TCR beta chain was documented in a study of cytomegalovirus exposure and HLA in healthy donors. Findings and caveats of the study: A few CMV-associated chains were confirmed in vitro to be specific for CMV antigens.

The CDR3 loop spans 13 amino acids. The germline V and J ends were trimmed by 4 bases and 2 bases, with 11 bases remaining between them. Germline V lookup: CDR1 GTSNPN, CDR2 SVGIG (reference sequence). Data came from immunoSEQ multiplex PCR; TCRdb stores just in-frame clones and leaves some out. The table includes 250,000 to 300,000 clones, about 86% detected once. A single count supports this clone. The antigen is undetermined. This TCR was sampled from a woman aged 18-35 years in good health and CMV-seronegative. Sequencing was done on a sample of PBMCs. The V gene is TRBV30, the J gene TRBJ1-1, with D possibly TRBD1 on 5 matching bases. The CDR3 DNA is TGTGCCTGGAATGGGGGGGTCAACACTGAAGCTTTCTTT. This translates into CAWNGGVNTEAFF.